This T cell receptor beta chain came from a study of cytotoxic CD8 clonotypes in ibrutinib-treated CLL. Germline V lookup: CDR1 SEHNR, CDR2 FQNEAQ (reference sequence). The CDR3 has 14 residues. Trimming removed 2 bases from V and 0 bases from J, with 2 bases in between. In its sample, this clone was seen a few times. Method: immunoSEQ multiplex PCR; TCRdb's copy keeps in-frame clones and lacks some. The sample yields roughly 97,000 clones, 78% seen once. The specimen was PBMCs, collected after 12 months of ibrutinib treatment. The chain couples TRBV7-9 to TRBJ1-6; D remains ambiguous. This TCR came from a human donor with chronic lymphocytic leukemia. The CDR3 loop reads CASSLNSYNSPLHF. The CDR3 region has the DNA TGTGCCAGCAGCTTAAACTCCTATAATTCACCCCTCCACTTT.